Below, 26 T cell receptor beta chains from the same sample are listed, as sequenced in a study of T cell changes during pregnancy in multiple sclerosis (dated by TCRdb to the late 2010s). Receptors were amplified or captured by the immunoSEQ multiplex PCR assay. Sourced from immuneACCESS, this table was stored by TCRdb with only in-frame sequences that have V and J called. A share of the clones is absent; for the studies checked, an unresolved V gene accounts for under half, and the remainder has no known explanation. This sample has about 80,000 clones in its table, and roughly 94% of those were observed once. The biggest ten clones account for 2.6% of the sample. The source was peripheral blood, collected before pregnancy. Receptors were obtained from a female donor with multiple sclerosis, enrolled in a pregnancy study.

The V and J genes are TRBV28 and TRBJ1-2; D unresolved. This CDR3 is 11 amino acids long. The germline V gene has CDR1 MDHEN and CDR2 SYDVKM. V was pared by 4 bases and J by 8 bases, with 8 bases between. The CDR3 region is CASSSPFGYTF. The CDR3, as DNA: TGTGCCAGCAGTTCCCCCTTCGGCTACACCTTC.

The rearrangement uses TRBV5-1 and TRBJ2-3; 8 bases fit TRBD1. J was trimmed by 3 bases and V by 7 bases; bases with no gene match: 10. This CDR3 comprises 15 residues. Germline V gene sequence: CDR1 SGHRS, CDR2 YFSETQ. The CDR3 region is CASLFGQGKTDTQYF. The CDR3 DNA reads as TGCGCCAGCCTCTTCGGACAGGGAAAGACAGATACGCAGTATTTT. The variable domain in full, completed from reference TRBV5-1 and TRBJ2-3, reads KAGVTQTPRYLIKTRGQQVTLSCSPISGHRSVSWYQQTPGQGLQFLFEYFSETQRNKGNFPGRFSGRQFSNSRSEMNVSTLELGDSALYLCASLFGQGKTDTQYFGPGTRLTVL.

The chain has TRBV18 and TRBJ1-2; D is unclear. Germline V gene sequence: CDR1 KGHSH, CDR2 LQKENI. This CDR3 has 14 residues. Deletions cut 1 base from V and 3 bases from J, with 9 bases between. As DNA, the CDR3 is TGTGCCAGCTCACCACTAATGGGAGACTATGGCTACACCTTC. Its translation is CASSPLMGDYGYTF.

The chain combines TRBV27 with TRBJ2-7, with 9 nucleotides matching TRBD1. V lost 6 bases, J lost 4 bases, and 7 bases stayed unmatched. Per the germline V gene, CDR1 is MNHEY and CDR2 is SMNVEV (reference sequence). CDR3 length: 14 amino acids. The DNA for the CDR3 is TGTGCCAGCAGCCCGGGACAGGGCACATACGAGCAGTACTTC. This encodes CASSPGQGTYEQYF.

This chain joins TRBV7-8 and TRBJ2-7; D may be TRBD2 (5 bases). The CDR3 consists of 16 residues. CDR1 SGHVS and CDR2 FQNEAQ come from the germline V gene. Trimming removed 7 bases at V and 7 bases at J, with 26 bases between. For the CDR3, the DNA is TGTGCCAGCACCCCGGGGTCGACCGGCACGCTGGGGGAGCAGTACTTC. This encodes CASTPGSTGTLGEQYF.

The CDR3 sequence is CASSLDGMRDYEQYF. In nucleotides, the CDR3 is TGTGCCAGCAGCTTAGACGGTATGCGGGACTACGAGCAGTACTTC. The chain links TRBV7-9 to TRBJ2-7, with D perhaps TRBD2 (6 bases). V lost 1 base and J lost 3, with 13 bases in between. The CDR3 length is 15 residues. Looked up from germline, CDR1 is SEHNR and CDR2 is FQNEAQ (reference sequence).

The J gene is TRBJ2-5, the V gene TRBV5-6, with D possibly being TRBD1 (6 bases). The CDR3 consists of 16 residues. The germline V gene has CDR1 SGHDT and CDR2 YYEEEE. Trimming shortened V by 4 bases and J by 5 bases, and 21 bases separated the two germline ends. The CDR3 DNA sequence: TGTGCCAGCAGCCTAATCCAGACAGGTCCTTCGGAGACCCAGTACTTC. Translated: CASSLIQTGPSETQYF.

The genes are TRBV6-5 and TRBJ2-1; D gene unclear. Looked up from germline, CDR1 is MNHEY and CDR2 is SVGAGI. V was shortened by 0 bases and J by 8 bases, with 8 bases between the two germline ends. CDR3 length: 13 residues. The CDR3 DNA reads TGTGCCAGCAGTTACTCCGTGGGCTATGAGCAGTTCTTC. As protein: CASSYSVGYEQFF.

The rearrangement links TRBV6-5 to TRBJ2-3, with 7 positions matching TRBD1. Germline V gives CDR1 MNHEY, CDR2 SVGAGI. After removal of 3 bases from V and 2 bases from J, the junction contained 8 bases not matched to a gene. The CDR3 totals 16 residues. CDR3 coding DNA: TGTGCCAGCAGTTATTCGACAGGGTTTGTCACAGATACGCAGTATTTT. This sequence encodes CASSYSTGFVTDTQYF.

The chain couples TRBV15 to TRBJ2-5; no firm D call. Germline V lookup: CDR1 LNHNV, CDR2 YYDKDF (reference sequence). The CDR3 is 12 amino acids. Deletions cut 8 bases from V and 3 bases from J, with 10 bases between. CDR3 protein: CATALAEETQYF. CDR3 in DNA: TGTGCCACCGCCCTGGCGGAAGAGACCCAGTACTTC.

The chain recombines TRBV14 with TRBJ2-7, with 8 nucleotides matching TRBD2. Per germline, CDR1 SGHDN and CDR2 FVKESK. This CDR3 contains 14 residues. V lost 3 bases to trimming and J lost 3 bases; unmatched junction nucleotides: 4. The CDR3 DNA sequence: TGTGCCAGCAGCCATAGCGGGGCCGGCTACGAGCAGTACTTC. This sequence encodes CASSHSGAGYEQYF. Filled out from reference TRBV14 and TRBJ2-7, the complete variable domain reads EAGVTQFPSHSVIEKGQTVTLRCDPISGHDNLYWYRRVMGKEIKFLLHFVKESKQDESGMPNNRFLAERTGGTYSTLKVQPAELEDSGVYFCASSHSGAGYEQYFGPGTRLTVT.

The rearrangement links TRBV9 to TRBJ1-1; D ambiguous. Germline CDR1 reads SGDLS; CDR2 reads YYNGEE. Trimming removed 3 bases from V and 7 bases from J, with 10 bases in between. The CDR3 sequence is 12 residues long. Here the CDR3 reads CASSGLVHEAFF. The DNA for the CDR3 is TGTGCCAGCAGCGGACTAGTACATGAAGCTTTCTTT.

This clone came up once. V and J are TRBV5-1 and TRBJ2-1; D is uncertain. CDR3 length equals 12 residues. Germline assignment: CDR1 SGHRS and CDR2 YFSETQ. V dropped 0 bases and J dropped 8 bases, with 6 bases sitting between them. CDR3 DNA: TGCGCCAGCAGCTTGGTCCATTATGAGCAGTTCTTC. Translated, it gives CASSLVHYEQFF.

The chain carries TRBV28 and TRBJ1-1; no clear D gene. Per the germline V gene, CDR1 is MDHEN and CDR2 is SYDVKM. V was clipped by 3 bases and J by 7 bases, with 12 bases between them. The CDR3 length is 13 residues. CDR3 in DNA: TGTGCCAGCAGTTTCCCCCCAATCTATGAAGCTTTCTTT. Amino acids: CASSFPPIYEAFF.

This clone is a singleton in its sample. This chain links TRBV6-1 with TRBJ2-3, with D possibly TRBD2 on 5 matching bases. This CDR3 region has 13 residues. The ends were cut back, 7 bases at V and 0 bases at J, with 8 bases in the middle. Germline-derived CDR1 and CDR2 are MNHNS and SASEGT. Here the CDR3 DNA reads TGTGCCAGCATCGGCGGGAGCACAGATACGCAGTATTTT. It encodes CASIGGSTDTQYF.

V gene TRBV5-1 combines with J gene TRBJ2-7; 11 bases match TRBD2. Germline CDR1 reads SGHRS; CDR2 reads YFSETQ. The V gene end was trimmed by 1 base and the J gene end by 4 bases; junction bases not matched to a gene: 4. This CDR3 spans 15 amino acids. CDR3: CASSLRVAGGYEQYF. DNA for the CDR3: TGCGCCAGCAGCTTGAGGGTAGCGGGAGGGTACGAGCAGTACTTC.

The J gene is TRBJ1-1, the V gene TRBV6-1, with TRBD1 identical over 7 bases. CDR1 is MNHNS and CDR2 is SASEGT in the germline V gene. This CDR3 spans 14 amino acids. J lost 4 bases, V lost 4 bases, and 6 bases had no gene match. CDR3: CASSARQGGTEAFF. DNA of the CDR3: TGTGCCAGCAGTGCCCGACAGGGTGGCACTGAAGCTTTCTTT.

The chain employs TRBV7-6 and TRBJ2-1; possibly TRBD1 for D (6 bases). Germline V gene sequence: CDR1 SGHVS, CDR2 FNYEAQ. The CDR3 covers 15 residues. The ends were cut back, 3 bases at V and 5 bases at J, with 14 bases in the middle. The CDR3 spells CASSFIRGSDNEQFF. CDR3 bases: TGTGCCAGCAGCTTCATAAGGGGGTCCGACAATGAGCAGTTCTTC.

In nucleotides, the CDR3 is TGTGCCAGCAGCTTAGAACCAGATTTCTACGAGCAGTACTTC. This sequence encodes CASSLEPDFYEQYF. The chain joins TRBV13 to TRBJ2-7; the D is unclear. The length of the CDR3 is 14 residues. Germline CDR1 and CDR2: PRHDT and FYEKMQ (reference sequence). V was shortened by 1 base and J by 3 bases, with 10 bases between the two germline ends.

The V and J genes are TRBV6-5 and TRBJ2-1, with D possibly matching TRBD1 (5 bases). This CDR3 has 12 amino acids. Trimming left V 0 bases short and J 11 bases short, with 8 bases between. Germline-derived CDR1 and CDR2 are MNHEY and SVGAGI. As DNA, the CDR3 is TGTGCCAGCAGTTACTCGCAGGGCCAGCAGTTCTTC. Encoded protein: CASSYSQGQQFF.

The rearrangement uses TRBV28 and TRBJ2-1; 7 bases match TRBD1. The CDR3 runs to 15 residues. V dropped 4 bases and J dropped 9; count of bases not matched to a gene: 12. Germline CDR1 MDHEN, CDR2 SYDVKM. Written as DNA, the CDR3 is TGTGCCAGCAGTTCAACGACAGGGCGACTTGGTGAGCAGTTCTTC. This translates into CASSSTTGRLGEQFF.

For the CDR3, the DNA is TGTGCCAGCCGGTCGGGAAACACTGAAGCTTTCTTT. This encodes CASRSGNTEAFF. The chain links TRBV28 to TRBJ1-1; D is uncertain. The CDR3 is 12 amino acids. Trimming removed 8 bases at V and 2 bases at J, with 9 bases between. Germline loops: CDR1 MDHEN, CDR2 SYDVKM.

The chain carries TRBV4-1 and TRBJ1-5; no firm D call. The ends were cut back, 5 bases at V and 5 bases at J, with 16 bases in the middle. This CDR3 is 15 amino acids long. Per germline, CDR1 MGHRA and CDR2 YSYEKL. The CDR3 sequence is CASSFFEGGDQPQHF. CDR3 DNA sequence: TGCGCCAGCAGCTTTTTCGAGGGCGGGGATCAGCCCCAGCATTTT.

CDR3: CASSDITEAFF. CDR3 DNA sequence: TGTGCCAGCAGTGATATTACTGAAGCTTTCTTT. V and J are TRBV25-1 and TRBJ1-1; unclear D gene. Germline assignment: CDR1 MGHDK and CDR2 SYGVNS. CDR3 size: 11 residues. Trimming removed 3 bases from V and 5 bases from J, with 4 bases in between. The full variable domain, its missing parts supplied by reference TRBV25-1 and TRBJ1-1, is EADIYQTPRYLVIGTGKKITLECSQTMGHDKMYWYQQDPGMELHLIHYSYGVNSTEKGDLSSESTVSRIRTEHFPLTLESARPSHTSQYLCASSDITEAFFGQGTRLTVV.

This chain uses TRBV7-8 with TRBJ2-7; 7 bases line up with TRBD1. The CDR3 consists of 15 residues. Trimming at V came to 5 bases and at J to 0 bases, leaving 7 bases not matched to a gene. CDR1 is SGHVS and CDR2 is FQNEAQ in the germline V gene. The DNA of the CDR3 is TGTGCCAGCAGCGCCCGAACAGGGGACTCCTACGAGCAGTACTTC. It specifies CASSARTGDSYEQYF.

The chain employs TRBV6-5 and TRBJ2-1, with D possibly TRBD2 on 5 matching bases. The germline gives CDR1 MNHEY, CDR2 SVGAGI. V lost 2 bases and J 8 bases, leaving 16 bases between the germline ends. The CDR3 has 15 residues. The DNA for the CDR3 is TGTGCCAGCAGTTACGGAGGATACCTGAGGTATGAGCAGTTCTTC. This encodes CASSYGGYLRYEQFF.